One and the same sample provided the 17 T cell receptor beta chains below, sequenced in a study of cytomegalovirus exposure and HLA in healthy donors. 60 Vbeta and 13 Jbeta primers were used in PCR. Repertoires were generated with immunoSEQ multiplex PCR, while TCRdb's copy carries only in-frame clones and drops some. The data hold under 55,000 clones, with about 73% observed a single time. The sequencing input was PBMCs. The receptors originated from a man aged 18 to 29 in good health and CMV-seronegative.

This rearrangement joins TRBV7-9 to TRBJ1-4; TRBD1 matches 8 bases. The CDR3 runs to 13 residues. Germline loops: CDR1 SEHNR, CDR2 FQNEAQ (reference sequence). J gave up 8 bases and V 7 bases, and 6 bases lay outside the gene matches. The CDR3 sequence is CASNQGAKEKLFF. As DNA, the CDR3 is TGTGCCAGCAATCAGGGGGCAAAGGAAAAACTGTTTTTT.

This chain uses TRBV10-3 with TRBJ1-4, with a possible D match to TRBD1 (6 bases). Deletions cut 2 bases from V and 4 bases from J, with 17 bases between. There are 17 residues in the CDR3. CDR1 and CDR2 from the germline V gene are ENHRY and SYGVKD. CDR3 residues: CAISERPAGAVNEKLFF. As DNA, the CDR3 is TGTGCCATCAGTGAGCGCCCGGCAGGGGCTGTTAATGAAAAACTGTTTTTT.

The CDR3 region has the DNA TGTGCCAGCAGTGAAGGGGACAGGTTCCCGTACTTC. As protein: CASSEGDRFPYF. The chain employs TRBV6-1 and TRBJ2-7, with 8 bases identical to TRBD1. Germline V gene sequence: CDR1 MNHNS, CDR2 SASEGT. The V segment lost 1 base and the J segment 12 bases; nucleotides outside the gene matches: 5. The CDR3 is made up of 12 amino acids.

This clone was seen a single time. V usage is TRBV6-1 and J usage is TRBJ1-5; maybe TRBD1 (6 bases). The V gene's germline CDR1 is MNHNS and CDR2 SASEGT. Trimming pared 6 bases from V and 5 bases from J, leaving 17 bases between. The CDR3 sequence is 15 residues long. CDR3 DNA sequence: TGTGCCAGCAGGCCCCCGGGGGGGCAACATCAGCCCCAGCATTTT. As protein: CASRPPGGQHQPQHF.

The chain joins TRBV6-5 to TRBJ1-6, with 8 bases identical to TRBD1. Losses at the gene ends were 5 bases for V and 7 bases for J; bases not matched to a gene: 4. Germline values: CDR1 MNHEY, CDR2 SVGAGI. The CDR3 sequence is 14 residues long. The CDR3 sequence is CASSPDRVNSPLHF. CDR3 in DNA: TGTGCCAGCAGTCCGGACAGGGTGAATTCACCCCTCCACTTT.

The chain carries TRBV14 and TRBJ1-4; 8 bases map to TRBD1. The ends lost 1 base at V and 7 bases at J; junction bases unmatched: 5. This CDR3 has 15 amino acids. Germline V gene data show CDR1 as SGHDN and CDR2 as FVKESK. The CDR3 sequence: CASSQARGHGEKLFF. CDR3 sequence (DNA): TGTGCCAGCAGCCAAGCCAGGGGGCATGGTGAAAAACTGTTTTTT.

The chain couples TRBV2 to TRBJ1-1; D is ambiguous. This CDR3 has 15 amino acids. V shed 1 base and J shed 1 base, with 10 bases lying between them. The germline V gene has CDR1 SNHLY and CDR2 FYNNEI. CDR3 loop: CASSEEIGRNTEAFF. Here the CDR3 DNA reads TGTGCCAGCAGTGAAGAAATAGGGAGGAACACTGAAGCTTTCTTT.

The rearrangement uses TRBV6-5 and TRBJ2-2, with TRBD2 matching over 8 bases. CDR1 is MNHEY and CDR2 is SVGAGI in the germline V gene. This CDR3 has 16 residues. V lost 4 bases to trimming and J lost 6 bases; unmatched junction nucleotides: 10. CDR3 sequence: CASSSQGTSKAGELFF. CDR3 sequence (DNA): TGTGCCAGCAGTTCTCAGGGGACTAGTAAGGCCGGGGAGCTGTTTTTT.

The chain carries TRBV5-8 and TRBJ2-5; 13 bases fit TRBD2. V lost 4 bases to trimming and J lost 5 bases; unmatched junction nucleotides: 14. Germline CDR1 SGHTS, CDR2 YDEGEE. This CDR3 is 18 amino acids long. CDR3 DNA sequence: TGTGCCAGCAGCCTAGGACTAGCGGGAGATCATATGGGGGAGACCCAGTACTTC. This translates into CASSLGLAGDHMGETQYF.

This CDR3 reads CASSQDDRGGNQPQHF. The CDR3 DNA follows: TGTGCCAGCAGCCAAGATGACAGGGGAGGCAATCAGCCCCAGCATTTT. This chain uses TRBV4-2 with TRBJ1-5, with 8 bases lining up with TRBD1. CDR1 LGHNA and CDR2 YNFKEQ come from the germline V gene. The CDR3 is 16 amino acids. Trimming took 0 bases from V and 2 from J; bases not matched to a gene: 3.

The chain uses TRBV10-3 and TRBJ2-6; 10 bases line up with TRBD1. CDR3 length equals 16 residues. Germline V gene data show CDR1 as ENHRY and CDR2 as SYGVKD. J gave up 6 bases and V 4 bases, and 6 bases lay outside the gene matches. The CDR3 DNA sequence: TGTGCCATCAGTGTCGGGACAGGGGATTTGGCCAACGTCCTGACTTTC. Translation gives CAISVGTGDLANVLTF.

This clone has more than one count but fewer than ten. The chain combines TRBV28 with TRBJ1-2; no clear D. Between the trimmed V and J ends, which lost 8 bases and 4 bases, there was a span of 11 bases. The CDR3 consists of 12 residues. Per the germline V gene, CDR1 is MDHEN and CDR2 is SYDVKM. As DNA, the CDR3 is TGTGCCAGCGAAACAACCCGCTATGGCTACACCTTC. It yields the protein CASETTRYGYTF.

This clone was seen more than once but under ten times. This rearrangement joins TRBV7-9 to TRBJ2-2; possibly TRBD1 for D (6 bases). The CDR3 loop spans 15 amino acids. Trimming removed 1 base from V and 6 bases from J, with 12 bases in between. The germline V gene has CDR1 SEHNR and CDR2 FQNEAQ (reference sequence). CDR3: CASSLVNRDPGELFF. CDR3 sequence (DNA): TGTGCCAGCAGCTTAGTAAACAGGGATCCCGGGGAGCTGTTTTTT.

The V and J genes are TRBV6-1 and TRBJ2-3; 11 bases match TRBD2. V was clipped by 10 bases and J by 4 bases; unmatched bases: 10. CDR1 is MNHNS, CDR2 SASEGT, per germline. CDR3 length: 15 residues. The CDR3, as DNA: TGTGCCACCTCGCCCGGGACTAGCGGAGCAGATACGCAGTATTTT. This codes for CATSPGTSGADTQYF.

This clone was seen only a few times. This chain links TRBV6-5 with TRBJ2-7, with 8 bases aligning to TRBD1. The CDR3 loop spans 15 amino acids. Germline V gene sequence: CDR1 MNHEY, CDR2 SVGAGI. The ends lost 2 bases at V and 6 bases at J; junction bases unmatched: 9. CDR3 loop: CASSYGRPGGLEQYF. The CDR3 nucleotides are TGTGCCAGCAGTTACGGACGACCAGGGGGCCTCGAGCAGTACTTC.

The chain couples TRBV30 to TRBJ1-2; TRBD1 is a possible D gene (6 bases). Per germline, CDR1 GTSNPN and CDR2 SVGIG (reference sequence). Trimming left V 4 bases short and J 6 bases short, with 15 bases between. This CDR3 is 13 amino acids long. DNA for the CDR3: TGTGCCTGGAACAGGGATAAAGTCCATGGCTACACCTTC. Translated: CAWNRDKVHGYTF. Full variable domain (rest looked up from reference TRBV30 and TRBJ1-2): SQTIHQWPATLVQPVGSPLSLECTVEGTSNPNLYWYRQAAGRGLQLLFYSVGIGQISSEVPQNLSASRPQDRQFILSSKKLLLSDSGFYLCAWNRDKVHGYTFGSGTRLTVV.

CDR3 nucleotide sequence: TGTGCCAGCGGAACAGGGGGCGGTCAGCCCCAGCATTTT. This codes for CASGTGGGQPQHF. V gene TRBV4-2 combines with J gene TRBJ1-5, with 9 bases lining up with TRBD1. The CDR3 sequence is 13 residues long. Germline loops: CDR1 LGHNA, CDR2 YNFKEQ. V trimming: 8 bases; J trimming: 6 bases; junction bases outside the gene matches: 5.